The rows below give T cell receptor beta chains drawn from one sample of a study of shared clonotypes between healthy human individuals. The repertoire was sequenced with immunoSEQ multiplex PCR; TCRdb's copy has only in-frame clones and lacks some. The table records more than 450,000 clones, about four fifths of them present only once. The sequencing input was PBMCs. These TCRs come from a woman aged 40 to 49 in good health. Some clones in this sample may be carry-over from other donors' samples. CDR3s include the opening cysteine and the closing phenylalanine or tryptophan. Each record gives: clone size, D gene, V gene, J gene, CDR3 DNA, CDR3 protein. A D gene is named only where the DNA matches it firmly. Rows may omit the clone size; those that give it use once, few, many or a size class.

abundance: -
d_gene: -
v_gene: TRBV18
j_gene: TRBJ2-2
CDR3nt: TGTGCCAGCTCCCCAGAGACTCTCGCGAACACCGGGGAGCTGTTTTTT
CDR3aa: CASSPETLANTGELFF

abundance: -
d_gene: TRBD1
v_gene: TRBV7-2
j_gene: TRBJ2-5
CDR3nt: TGTGCCAGCAGCTTACGACAGGGGTTGGTGACCCAGTACTTC
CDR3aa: CASSLRQGLVTQYF

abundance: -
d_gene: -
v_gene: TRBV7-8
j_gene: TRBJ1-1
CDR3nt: TGTGCCAGCAGCTATGAGGACAGACTGAACACTGAAGCTTTCTTT
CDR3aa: CASSYEDRLNTEAFF

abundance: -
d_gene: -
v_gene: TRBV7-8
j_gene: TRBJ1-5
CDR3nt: TGTGCCAGCAGCACCTCTCCGGGGAGGGGCAATCAGCCCCAGCATTTT
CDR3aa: CASSTSPGRGNQPQHF

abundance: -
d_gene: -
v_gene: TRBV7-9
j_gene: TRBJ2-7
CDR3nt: TGTGCCAGCAGCTTGGGACAAAAAACCTACGAGCAGTACTTC
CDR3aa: CASSLGQKTYEQYF

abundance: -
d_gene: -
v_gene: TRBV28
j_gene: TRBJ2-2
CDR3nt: TGTGCCAGCAGTTTGACAGGAGCCCACCGGGAGCTGTTTTTT
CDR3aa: CASSLTGAHRELFF

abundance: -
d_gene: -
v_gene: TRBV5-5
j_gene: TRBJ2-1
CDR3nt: TGTGCCAGCAGCTTGGGAGTAGGGGGTAATGAGCAGTTCTTC
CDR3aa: CASSLGVGGNEQFF

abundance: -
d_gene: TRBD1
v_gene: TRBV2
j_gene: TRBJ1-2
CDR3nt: TGTGCCAGCAGCCAACAGGGGGTTTTTGGCTACACCTTC
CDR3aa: CASSQQGVFGYTF

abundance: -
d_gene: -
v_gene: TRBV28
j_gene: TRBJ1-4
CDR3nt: TGTGCCAGCAGACGAATCGCAACTAATGAAAAACTGTTTTTT
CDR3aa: CASRRIATNEKLFF

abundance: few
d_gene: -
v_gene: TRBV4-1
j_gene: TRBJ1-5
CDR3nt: TGCGCCAGCAGCCAAGGGCTCTGGCCCCAGCATTTT
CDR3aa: CASSQGLWPQHF

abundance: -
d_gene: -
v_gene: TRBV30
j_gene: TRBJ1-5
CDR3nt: TGTGCCTGGTCGCGGGGGCCCCCTCGGAATCAGCCCCAGCATTTT
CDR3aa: CAWSRGPPRNQPQHF

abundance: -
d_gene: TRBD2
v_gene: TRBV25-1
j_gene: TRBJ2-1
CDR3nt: TGTGCCAGCGGACTAGCGCCCTACAATGAGCAGTTCTTC
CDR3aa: CASGLAPYNEQFF

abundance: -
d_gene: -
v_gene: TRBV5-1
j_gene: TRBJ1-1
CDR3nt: TGCGCCAGCAGCTTGGCACAAATGAACACTGAAGCTTTCTTT
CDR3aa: CASSLAQMNTEAFF

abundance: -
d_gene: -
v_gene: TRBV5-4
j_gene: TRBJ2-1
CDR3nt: TGTGCCAGCAGATCTACAGGGTCCACCTACAATGAGCAGTTCTTC
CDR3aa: CASRSTGSTYNEQFF

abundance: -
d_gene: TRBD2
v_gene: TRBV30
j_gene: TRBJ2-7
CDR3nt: TGTGCCTGGGCACTAGCGGGAGGCCACTACGAGCAGTACTTC
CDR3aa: CAWALAGGHYEQYF

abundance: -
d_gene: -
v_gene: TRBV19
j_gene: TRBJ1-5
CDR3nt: TGTGCCAGTAGTATAGTAGGCAGGAGACCGGATCAGCCCCAGCATTTT
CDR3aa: CASSIVGRRPDQPQHF

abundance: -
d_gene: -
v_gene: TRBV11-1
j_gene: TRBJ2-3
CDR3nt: TGTGCCAGCGGACCTAGCACAGATACGCAGTATTTT
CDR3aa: CASGPSTDTQYF

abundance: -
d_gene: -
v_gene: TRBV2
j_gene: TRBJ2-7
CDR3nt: TGTGCCAGCAGTGAAAGCCTAGCCTCGGACGAGCAGTACTTC
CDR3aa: CASSESLASDEQYF

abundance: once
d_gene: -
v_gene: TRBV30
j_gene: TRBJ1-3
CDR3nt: TGTGCCTGGACGGATAGCTCTGGAAACACCATATATTTT
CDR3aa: CAWTDSSGNTIYF

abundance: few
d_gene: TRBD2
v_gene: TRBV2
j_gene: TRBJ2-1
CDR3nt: TGTGCCAGCAGTGGGCAGCGGGGGTCCTACAATGAGCAGTTCTTC
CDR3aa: CASSGQRGSYNEQFF